This T cell receptor beta chain stems from a study of T cell repertoires in cytomegalovirus infection. On the study more broadly: CMV infection plus the matching HLA type was flagged by public TCR beta signatures.

A single record per CDR3 protein comes from TCRdb applying MiXCR to the reads. The profile shows roughly 720,000 distinct CDR3 sequences, 35% to 45% of them singletons. Looked up from germline, CDR1 is SEHNR and CDR2 is FQNEAQ (reference sequence). The V end was cut by 5 bases, the J end by 4 bases, with 14 bases between. CDR3 length equals 14 residues. Study results and limitations: HLA-C-restricted CMV-specific TCR beta clonotypes were dominant in the ex vivo response. Using cumulative public TCR beta family frequency, the authors identified those who carried CMV together with the relevant HLA.

This clonotype was observed many times. The antigen remains undetermined. Sequences were obtained from PBMCs. The chain uses TRBV7-9 and TRBJ2-5; weak D call: TRBD1 (6 bases). This receptor was identified in a human donor in good health (CMV status not recorded). Some clones in this sample may be carry-over from other donors' samples. The CDR3 protein is CASSGRRGSETQYF. In DNA, the CDR3 is TGTGCCAGCAGCGGACGCAGGGGCTCAGAGACCCAGTACTTC.